These 23 T cell receptor beta chains originate from one sample sequenced in a study of blood T cell repertoires in COVID-19. Libraries were prepared by immunoSEQ multiplex PCR; TCRdb keeps only in-frame clonotypes and omits some of them. The sample yields about 80,000 clones, approximately 80% seen once. Sequences were obtained from peripheral blood. The receptors derive from a human donor in a cohort sampled during active COVID-19.

The chain has TRBV3-1 (or the pseudogene TRBV3-2) and TRBJ1-5, with D unclear. Germline V gives CDR1 LGHDT, CDR2 YNNKEL (reference sequence). V lost 4 bases to trimming and J lost 0 bases, with 4 bases between them. The length of the CDR3 is 13 residues. The CDR3 nucleotides are TGTGCCAGCAGCCGAGGTAGCAATCAGCCCCAGCATTTT. This sequence encodes CASSRGSNQPQHF.

This clone was counted a few times. This rearrangement joins TRBV7-9 to TRBJ2-3, with D maybe TRBD2 (5 bases). This CDR3 has 14 amino acids. Trimming stripped 1 base from V and 6 bases from J, with 11 bases between. Germline V CDR1 and CDR2: SEHNR, FQNEAQ (reference sequence). The CDR3 is CASSLDRAGDTQYF. CDR3 nucleotide sequence: TGTGCCAGCAGCTTAGACCGGGCGGGTGATACGCAGTATTTT.

The V call is TRBV11-2, the J call TRBJ2-5; the D gene is possibly TRBD2 (6 bases). From germline, CDR1 is SGHAT and CDR2 FQNNGV. The CDR3 totals 16 residues. V shed 5 bases and J shed 4 bases, with 20 bases lying between them. CDR3 in amino acids: CASSVTWTGGVETQYF. The CDR3 DNA follows: TGTGCCAGCAGCGTCACCTGGACGGGCGGGGTAGAGACCCAGTACTTC.

This clone was seen a single time. The rearrangement joins TRBV18 to TRBJ2-7; 8 bases fit TRBD1. Germline V lookup: CDR1 KGHSH, CDR2 LQKENI. V shed 2 bases and J 6 bases; nucleotides not matched to a gene: 3. The CDR3 contains 13 residues. CDR3 loop: CASSPDRGFEQYF. The CDR3 coding sequence is TGTGCCAGCTCACCAGACAGGGGTTTCGAGCAGTACTTC.

V gene TRBV11-2 combines with J gene TRBJ2-1, with a tentative D call TRBD1 (6 bases). The CDR3 length is 16 residues. Germline lookup yields CDR1 SGHAT and CDR2 FQNNGV. V was clipped by 6 bases and J by 3 bases, with 18 bases between them. The CDR3 DNA reads TGTGCCAGCAGTCCCAGGGGCGCAGGGGACTACAATGAGCAGTTCTTC. Its translation is CASSPRGAGDYNEQFF.

This clone was recorded only once. The chain employs TRBV6-5 and TRBJ2-1; TRBD2 matches at 9 bases. J was trimmed by 4 bases and V by 6 bases; bases with no gene match: 7. Germline loops: CDR1 MNHEY, CDR2 SVGAGI. CDR3 length: 15 amino acids. CDR3 sequence: CASRVSGGIYNEQFF. The CDR3 region has the DNA TGTGCCAGCAGGGTTAGCGGGGGTATTTACAATGAGCAGTTCTTC.

The genes are TRBV29-1 and TRBJ1-4; TRBD1 agrees at 9 bases. V was pared by 6 bases and J by 8 bases, with 7 bases of the junction left unmatched. Germline V gene data show CDR1 as SQVTM and CDR2 as ANQGSEA. The CDR3 totals 13 residues. The CDR3, as DNA: TGCAGCGTCGCACAGGGGGCGGGGGAAAAACTGTTTTTT. Its translation: CSVAQGAGEKLFF.

This clone was counted a few times. This rearrangement joins TRBV12-3 or TRBV12-4 to TRBJ1-6; 8 nucleotides match TRBD1. The V gene end was trimmed by 4 bases and the J gene end by 7 bases; junction bases not matched to a gene: 0. The CDR3 is made up of 13 amino acids. Written as DNA, the CDR3 is TGTGCCAGCAGTTGGACAGGGAATTCACCCCTCCACTTT. Translated, it gives CASSWTGNSPLHF.

The gene calls are TRBV5-6 and TRBJ1-5, with 8 bases matching TRBD1. Germline lookup yields CDR1 SGHDT and CDR2 YYEEEE. Germline trimming cut 3 bases from V and 9 bases from J; bases unmatched to any gene: 5. The CDR3 spans 13 residues. The CDR3 nucleotides read TGTGCCAGCAGCTCGACAGGGGACGGGCCCCAGCATTTT. This translates into CASSSTGDGPQHF.

This rearrangement joins TRBV2 to TRBJ1-4; no reliable D call. Germline loops: CDR1 SNHLY, CDR2 FYNNEI. V dropped 9 bases and J dropped 5 bases, with 16 bases sitting between them. The CDR3 totals 14 residues. Written as DNA, the CDR3 is TGTGCCAGTAGTAACAGAGGGCTGAATGAAAAACTGTTTTTT. Protein product: CASSNRGLNEKLFF.

This chain connects TRBV7-2 to TRBJ2-7; TRBD2 agrees at 7 bases. The CDR3 runs to 18 residues. V was pared by 1 base and J by 0 bases, with 12 bases of the junction left unmatched. Germline loops: CDR1 SGHTA, CDR2 FQGNSA. The CDR3 is CASSLGILGRGNSYEQYF. In DNA form, the CDR3 reads TGTGCCAGCAGCTTAGGGATATTAGGGCGGGGGAACTCCTACGAGCAGTACTTC.

The rearrangement joins TRBV15 to TRBJ2-5, with no clear D. This CDR3 has 14 residues. Per the germline V gene, CDR1 is LNHNV and CDR2 is YYDKDF (reference sequence). The ends were cut back, 4 bases at V and 2 bases at J, with 11 bases in the middle. This chain's CDR3 is CATSIVAVQETQYF. The CDR3 nucleotides are TGTGCCACCAGCATCGTAGCAGTTCAAGAGACCCAGTACTTC. Variable domain in full (rest from reference TRBV15 and TRBJ2-5): DAMVIQNPRYQVTQFGKPVTLSCSQTLNHNVMYWYQQKSSQAPKLLFHYYDKDFNNEADTPDNFQSRRPNTSFCFLDIRSPGLGDTAMYLCATSIVAVQETQYFGPGTRLLVL.

Written as DNA, the CDR3 is TGTGCCAGCAGCTCCGTACAGGGGGCTGGGACTGAAGCTTTCTTT. This sequence encodes CASSSVQGAGTEAFF. The rearrangement links TRBV7-9 to TRBJ1-1; 9 nucleotides match TRBD1. With 4 bases clipped from V and 5 bases from J, the junction kept 8 bases outside the gene matches. The germline gives CDR1 SEHNR, CDR2 FQNEAQ (reference sequence). The CDR3 loop spans 15 amino acids.

The chain is built from TRBV5-6 and TRBJ1-5; 12 nucleotides match TRBD1. The CDR3 is 15 residues long. CDR1 and CDR2 (germline): SGHDT, YYEEEE. The ends lost 2 bases at V and 7 bases at J; junction bases unmatched: 4. As DNA, the CDR3 is TGTGCCAGCAGCTTCCGGGGGACAGGGGGCCAGCCCCAGCATTTT. Protein: CASSFRGTGGQPQHF.

In this sample, this clone turned up once. J is TRBJ2-3 and V is TRBV5-1; TRBD2 might be the D (6 bases). Germline CDR1 and CDR2: SGHRS and YFSETQ. This CDR3 contains 16 residues. Trimming removed 0 bases at V and 0 bases at J, with 11 bases between. The CDR3 region has the DNA TGCGCCAGCAGCTTGGCAGCGGGTACTAGCACAGATACGCAGTATTTT. It is translated as CASSLAAGTSTDTQYF. Supplemented by reference TRBV5-1 and TRBJ2-3, the full variable domain reads KAGVTQTPRYLIKTRGQQVTLSCSPISGHRSVSWYQQTPGQGLQFLFEYFSETQRNKGNFPGRFSGRQFSNSRSEMNVSTLELGDSALYLCASSLAAGTSTDTQYFGPGTRLTVL.

The J gene is TRBJ1-2, the V gene TRBV6-5; a weak D match, TRBD1 (6 bases). V was cut by 5 bases and J by 2 bases, with 12 bases left in between. CDR1 MNHEY and CDR2 SVGAGI come from the germline V gene. CDR3 length equals 14 residues. The CDR3 sequence: CASSQLTGNYGYTF. CDR3 nucleotide sequence: TGTGCCAGCAGTCAACTTACAGGGAACTATGGCTACACCTTC.

The DNA of the CDR3 is TGCGCCAGCAGTGACCAGGGTGGCCCCTACGAGCAGTACTTC. This codes for CASSDQGGPYEQYF. The gene calls are TRBV10-2 and TRBJ2-7, with D perhaps TRBD1 (5 bases). Germline loops: CDR1 WSHSY, CDR2 SAAADI. Trimming took 3 bases from V and 2 from J, leaving 11 bases between them. The CDR3 length is 14 residues.

The chain links TRBV5-4 to TRBJ2-5; 11 bases are shared with TRBD2. Germline CDR1 is SGHNT and CDR2 is YYREEE (reference sequence). Unmatched junction bases numbered 16, after V lost 4 bases and J lost 5 bases. This CDR3 region has 18 residues. Written as DNA, the CDR3 is TGTGCCAGCAGCACTGCACGGAGTAGCGGGGGGGCCGGTGAGACCCAGTACTTC. Translated: CASSTARSSGGAGETQYF.

The V gene is TRBV25-1, the J gene TRBJ2-3, with unresolved D. The V gene lost 4 bases and the J gene lost 4 bases, with 12 bases spanning the gap. The length of the CDR3 is 14 residues. CDR1 and CDR2 (germline): MGHDK, SYGVNS. The CDR3, as DNA: TGTGCCAGCAGTGTGACATCTCTCCCAGATACGCAGTATTTT. This codes for CASSVTSLPDTQYF.

The chain links TRBV2 to TRBJ2-3; 10 bases are a match to TRBD2. After removal of 6 bases from V and 2 bases from J, the junction contained 5 bases not matched to a gene. This CDR3 contains 15 residues. Germline assignment: CDR1 SNHLY and CDR2 FYNNEI. CDR3 sequence reads: CASRSSGGPTDTQYF. In DNA, the CDR3 is TGTGCCAGCAGATCTAGCGGGGGACCCACAGATACGCAGTATTTT. The variable domain in full, completed from reference TRBV2 and TRBJ2-3, reads EPEVTQTPSHQVTQMGQEVILRCVPISNHLYFYWYRQILGQKVEFLVSFYNNEISEKSEIFDDQFSVERPDGSNFTLKIRSTKLEDSAMYFCASRSSGGPTDTQYFGPGTRLTVL.

The chain couples TRBV10-3 to TRBJ2-1; D is uncertain. The V end was cut by 3 bases, the J end by 5 bases, with 8 bases between. CDR1 and CDR2 from the germline V gene are ENHRY and SYGVKD. This CDR3 region has 13 residues. CDR3 region: CAISEKLNNEQFF. The CDR3 DNA is TGTGCCATCAGTGAAAAACTGAACAATGAGCAGTTCTTC.

The chain recombines TRBV6-1 with TRBJ2-7; a weak D match, TRBD2 (5 bases). The V gene lost 0 bases and the J gene lost 2 bases, with 14 bases spanning the gap. Germline CDR1 reads MNHNS; CDR2 reads SASEGT. This CDR3 region has 16 residues. The CDR3 bases are TGTGCCAGCAGTGAAGCGAGGGTAATCGTTACCTACGAGCAGTACTTC. It is translated as CASSEARVIVTYEQYF.

The chain joins TRBV7-7 to TRBJ2-2, with 11 bases aligning to TRBD1. Germline lookup yields CDR1 SSHAT and CDR2 FNYEAQ (reference sequence). This CDR3 has 13 residues. Unmatched junction bases numbered 4, after V lost 11 bases and J lost 5 bases. CDR3 protein: CAYRDRGTGELFF. CDR3 in DNA: TGTGCCTACCGGGACAGGGGGACCGGGGAGCTGTTTTTT.